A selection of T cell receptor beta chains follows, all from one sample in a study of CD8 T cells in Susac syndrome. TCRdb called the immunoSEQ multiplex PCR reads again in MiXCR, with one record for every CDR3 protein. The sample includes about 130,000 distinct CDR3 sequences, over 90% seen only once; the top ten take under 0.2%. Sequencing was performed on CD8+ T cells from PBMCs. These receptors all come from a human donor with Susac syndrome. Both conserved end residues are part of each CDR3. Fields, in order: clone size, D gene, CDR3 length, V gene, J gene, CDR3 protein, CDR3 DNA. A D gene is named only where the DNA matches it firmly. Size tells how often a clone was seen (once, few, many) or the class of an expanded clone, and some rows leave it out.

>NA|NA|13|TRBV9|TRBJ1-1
CASNGGSDTEAFF
TGTGCCAGCAACGGAGGGTCGGACACTGAAGCTTTCTTT
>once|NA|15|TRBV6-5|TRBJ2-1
CASSYSPGGTNEQFF
TGTGCCAGCAGTTACTCGCCAGGGGGGACGAATGAGCAGTTCTTC
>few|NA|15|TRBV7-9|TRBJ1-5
CASSEDSYSNQPQHF
TGTGCCAGCAGCGAAGACAGTTATAGCAATCAGCCCCAGCATTTT
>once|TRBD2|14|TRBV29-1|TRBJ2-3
CSADTGTSADTQYF
TGCAGCGCCGACACCGGGACTAGCGCAGATACGCAGTATTTT
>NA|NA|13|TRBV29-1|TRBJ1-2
CSVEAGAPYGYTF
TGCAGCGTTGAAGCGGGGGCCCCGTATGGCTACACCTTC
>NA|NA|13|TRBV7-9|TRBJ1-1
CASSAPGGTEAFF
TGTGCCAGCAGCGCCCCGGGGGGCACTGAAGCTTTCTTT
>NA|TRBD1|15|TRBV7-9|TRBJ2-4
CASSPDRDGKNIQYF
TGTGCCAGCAGCCCGGACAGGGATGGCAAAAACATTCAGTACTTC
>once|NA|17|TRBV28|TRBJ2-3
CASSLRSSEDGTDTQYF
TGTGCCAGCAGTTTAAGGTCTAGCGAAGACGGCACAGATACGCAGTATTTT
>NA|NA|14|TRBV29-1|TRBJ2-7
CSAESTGNSYEQYF
TGCAGCGCTGAATCTACAGGAAACTCCTACGAGCAGTACTTC
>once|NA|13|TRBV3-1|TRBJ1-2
CASSQDSGSGYTF
TGTGCCAGCAGCCAAGATTCAGGGAGTGGCTACACCTTC
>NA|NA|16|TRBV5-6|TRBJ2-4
CASSLDGPGAGNIQYF
TGTGCCAGCAGCTTGGACGGGCCGGGGGCGGGTAACATTCAGTACTTC
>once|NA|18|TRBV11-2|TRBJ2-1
CASSLGYGGQGALNEQFF
TGTGCCAGCAGCTTAGGTTACGGGGGCCAGGGAGCACTCAATGAGCAGTTCTTC
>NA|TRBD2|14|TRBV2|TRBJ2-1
CAPGGSGRWNEQFF
TGTGCCCCTGGAGGGAGCGGGAGATGGAATGAGCAGTTCTTC
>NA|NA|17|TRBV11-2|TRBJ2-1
CASSPEVGARKYNEQFF
TGTGCCAGCAGCCCGGAGGTCGGGGCACGGAAATACAATGAGCAGTTCTTC
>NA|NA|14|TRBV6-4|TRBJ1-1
CASSQTRQSIEAFF
TGTGCCAGCAGCCAGACACGGCAGAGCATAGAAGCTTTCTTT
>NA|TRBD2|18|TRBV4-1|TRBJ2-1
CASSQDLMASGFYNEQFF
TGCGCCAGCAGCCAAGATTTAATGGCTAGCGGTTTCTACAATGAGCAGTTCTTC
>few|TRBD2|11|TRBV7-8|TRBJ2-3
CASSSGGEQYF
TGTGCCAGCAGCTCGGGAGGGGAGCAGTATTTT
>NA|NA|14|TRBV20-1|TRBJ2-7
CSASGRQARDEQYF
TGCAGTGCTAGTGGTCGTCAGGCGAGGGACGAGCAGTACTTC
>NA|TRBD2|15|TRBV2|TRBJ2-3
CATVGLAVSTDTQYF
TGTGCCACCGTCGGACTAGCGGTTAGCACAGATACGCAGTATTTT
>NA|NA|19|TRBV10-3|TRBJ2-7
CAISRTDGASASFLYEQYF
TGTGCCATCAGTCGGACCGATGGGGCTAGCGCCTCTTTTCTCTACGAGCAGTACTTC
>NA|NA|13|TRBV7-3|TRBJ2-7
CASSLDGGNEQYF
TGTGCCAGCAGCTTAGACGGGGGCAACGAGCAGTACTTC
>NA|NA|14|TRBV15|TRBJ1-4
CATSPTRGNEKLFF
TGTGCCACCAGCCCCACCAGAGGGAATGAAAAACTGTTTTTT
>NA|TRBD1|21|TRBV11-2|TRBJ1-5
CASSLGRWDTGGPLSNQPQHF
TGTGCCAGCAGCTTAGGTCGTTGGGACACAGGGGGGCCCCTTAGCAATCAGCCCCAGCATTTT
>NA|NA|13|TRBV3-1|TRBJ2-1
CASSPTEGNEQFF
TGTGCCAGCAGCCCGACTGAGGGCAATGAGCAGTTCTTC
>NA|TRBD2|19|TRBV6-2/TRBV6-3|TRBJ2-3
CASSYSQPPGLEGTDTQYF
TGTGCCAGCAGTTACTCTCAACCCCCAGGACTAGAGGGCACAGATACGCAGTATTTT
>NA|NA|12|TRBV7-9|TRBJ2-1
CASSFYTNEQFF
TGTGCCAGCAGCTTCTACACCAATGAGCAGTTCTTC
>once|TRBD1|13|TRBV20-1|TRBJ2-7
CSALNRGLGEQYF
TGCAGTGCCCTGAACAGGGGGCTGGGCGAGCAGTACTTC
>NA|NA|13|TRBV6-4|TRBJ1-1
CASMGGENTEAFF
TGTGCCAGCATGGGAGGGGAGAACACTGAAGCTTTCTTT
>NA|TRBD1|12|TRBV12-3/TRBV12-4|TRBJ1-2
CASSTGGSGYTF
TGTGCCAGCAGTACAGGGGGCTCTGGCTACACCTTC
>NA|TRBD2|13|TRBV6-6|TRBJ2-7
CALGGGSSYEQYF
TGTGCCCTCGGCGGGGGGAGCTCCTACGAGCAGTACTTC
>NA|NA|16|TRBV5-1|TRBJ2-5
CASSLARAAAEETQYF
TGCGCCAGCAGCTTGGCCCGAGCGGCGGCCGAAGAGACCCAGTACTTC
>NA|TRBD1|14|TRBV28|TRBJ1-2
CASSGTGDYYGYTF
TGTGCCAGCTCCGGGACAGGGGACTACTATGGCTACACCTTC
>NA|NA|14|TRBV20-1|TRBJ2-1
CSAPSTRSYNEQFF
TGCAGTGCGCCTAGCACCCGCTCCTACAATGAGCAGTTCTTC
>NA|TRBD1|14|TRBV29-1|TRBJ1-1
CSVKSGTGQTEAFF
TGCAGCGTTAAATCCGGGACAGGGCAGACTGAAGCTTTCTTT
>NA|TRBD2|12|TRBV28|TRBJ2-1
CASYSGPNEQFF
TGTGCCAGCTATAGCGGGCCCAATGAGCAGTTCTTC
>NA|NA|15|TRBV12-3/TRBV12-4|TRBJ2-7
CASSLGSGSSYEQYF
TGTGCCAGCAGTTTAGGCAGCGGTAGCTCCTACGAGCAGTACTTC
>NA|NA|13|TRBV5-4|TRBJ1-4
CASSFGGEEKLFF
TGTGCCAGCAGCTTCGGGGGGGAGGAAAAACTGTTTTTT
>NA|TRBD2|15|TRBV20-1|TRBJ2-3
CSGWRRETLTDTQYF
TGCAGTGGGTGGAGGCGGGAGACCCTCACAGATACGCAGTATTTT
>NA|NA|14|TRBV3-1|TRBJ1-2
CASSPSRGNYGYTF
TGTGCCAGCAGCCCCTCGAGGGGTAACTATGGCTACACCTTC
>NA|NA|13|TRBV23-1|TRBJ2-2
CASFGPNTGELFF
TGCGCCAGCTTCGGACCGAACACCGGGGAGCTGTTTTTT
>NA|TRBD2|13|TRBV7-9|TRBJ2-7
CASSLSGRNEQYF
TGTGCCAGCAGCCTTAGCGGGAGAAACGAGCAGTACTTC
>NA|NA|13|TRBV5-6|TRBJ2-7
CASSLEAGYEQYF
TGTGCCAGCAGCTTGGAGGCAGGATACGAGCAGTACTTC
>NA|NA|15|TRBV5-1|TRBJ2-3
CASSLLGGGTDTQYF
TGCGCCAGCAGCTTGCTGGGGGGAGGTACAGATACGCAGTATTTT
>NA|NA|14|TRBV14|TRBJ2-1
CASSQQVPYNEQFF
TGTGCCAGCAGTCAGCAAGTTCCCTACAATGAGCAGTTCTTC
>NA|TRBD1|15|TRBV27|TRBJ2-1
CASSSGQGVENEQFF
TGTGCCAGCAGTTCGGGACAGGGAGTAGAGAATGAGCAGTTCTTC
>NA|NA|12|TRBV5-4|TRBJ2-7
CASSSKPYEQYF
TGTGCCAGCAGCTCTAAACCCTACGAGCAGTACTTC
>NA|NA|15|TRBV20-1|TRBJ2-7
CSAGVVASLSREQYF
TGCAGTGCTGGGGTAGTCGCCTCCCTCTCGAGGGAGCAGTACTTC
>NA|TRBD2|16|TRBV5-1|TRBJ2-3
CASSPPTSGGADTQYF
TGCGCCAGCAGCCCCCCCACTAGCGGGGGGGCAGATACGCAGTATTTT
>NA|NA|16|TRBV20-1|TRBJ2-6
CSAYRQEGAGANVLTF
TGCAGTGCCTACCGACAGGAGGGAGCTGGGGCCAACGTCCTGACTTTC
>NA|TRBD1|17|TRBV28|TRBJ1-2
CASSLGAGTDPNYGYTF
TGTGCCAGCAGTTTAGGGGCCGGGACAGACCCTAACTATGGCTACACCTTC
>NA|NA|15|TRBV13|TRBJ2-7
CASRDRQSSWSEQYF
TGTGCCAGCAGGGACCGACAGTCTTCATGGAGCGAGCAGTACTTC
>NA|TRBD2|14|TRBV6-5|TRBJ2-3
CASRKLAGGDTQYF
TGTGCCAGCAGGAAACTAGCGGGTGGTGATACGCAGTATTTT
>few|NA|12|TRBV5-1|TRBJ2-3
CASSLEGDTQYF
TGCGCCAGCAGCTTGGAGGGGGATACGCAGTATTTT